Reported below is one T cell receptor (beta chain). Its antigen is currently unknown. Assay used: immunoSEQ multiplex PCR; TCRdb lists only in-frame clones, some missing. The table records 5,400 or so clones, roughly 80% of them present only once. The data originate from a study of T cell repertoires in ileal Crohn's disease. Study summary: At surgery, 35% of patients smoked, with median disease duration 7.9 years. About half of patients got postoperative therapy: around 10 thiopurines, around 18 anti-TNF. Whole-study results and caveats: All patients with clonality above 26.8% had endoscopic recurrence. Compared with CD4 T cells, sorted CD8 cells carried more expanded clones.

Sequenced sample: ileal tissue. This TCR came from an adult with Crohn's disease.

This CDR3 reads CASGPETGRNSPLHF. The DNA of the CDR3 is TGTGCTAGTGGTCCTGAGACAGGGAGAAATTCACCCCTCCACTTT. The chain recombines TRBV12-5 with TRBJ1-6, with TRBD1 matching over 7 bases. V shed 5 bases and J 7 bases; nucleotides not matched to a gene: 8. Per germline, CDR1 LGHNT and CDR2 FRNRAP. The CDR3 consists of 15 residues.